This TCR beta chain was profiled in a study of blood T cell repertoires in COVID-19. At the level of the study: Samples of COVID-19 (acute and convalescent) were obtained from the United States, Italy and Spain. Nucleic acid was either cDNA or gDNA, and it came from T cells, B-cell-depleted T cells, or PBMCs.

Original processing notes: Estimation of nucleated cell counts relied on the amplification of reference gene primers. This table comes from immunoSEQ multiplex PCR, and its TCRdb copy is limited to in-frame clones, with some not included. The D gene and trimming were derived from the DNA, and the V and J assignments and clone size from that table. The sample contains some 70,000 clones, roughly 84% of which appear only once. Germline V CDR1 and CDR2: MNHNY, SVGAGI (reference sequence). Trimming stripped 5 bases from V and 0 bases from J, with 11 bases between. The CDR3 sequence is 15 residues long. The chain recombines TRBV6-6 with TRBJ1-5; D remains ambiguous. The sequenced material came from peripheral blood. The TCR was taken from a woman aged 45-65 years with acute or convalescent COVID-19. In DNA form, the CDR3 reads TGTGCCAGCAGTCCCGCCACATATAGCAATCAGCCCCAGCATTTT. It yields the protein CASSPATYSNQPQHF.